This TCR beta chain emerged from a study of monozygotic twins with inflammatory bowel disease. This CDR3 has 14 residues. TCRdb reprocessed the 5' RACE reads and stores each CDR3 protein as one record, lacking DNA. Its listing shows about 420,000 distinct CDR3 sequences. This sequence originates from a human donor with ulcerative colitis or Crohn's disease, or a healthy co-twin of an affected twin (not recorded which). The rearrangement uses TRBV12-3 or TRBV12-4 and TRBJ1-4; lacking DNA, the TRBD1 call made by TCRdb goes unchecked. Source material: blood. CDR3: CASAMRRGNEKLFF.